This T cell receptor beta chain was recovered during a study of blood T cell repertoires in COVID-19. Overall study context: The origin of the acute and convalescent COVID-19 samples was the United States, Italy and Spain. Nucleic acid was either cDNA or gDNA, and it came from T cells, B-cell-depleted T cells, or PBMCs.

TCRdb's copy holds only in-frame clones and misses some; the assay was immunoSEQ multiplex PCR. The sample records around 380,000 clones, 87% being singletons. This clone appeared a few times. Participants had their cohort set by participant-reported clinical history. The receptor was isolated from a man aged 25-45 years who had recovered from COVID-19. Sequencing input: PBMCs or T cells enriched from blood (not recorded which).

The CDR3 DNA reads as TGTGCCAGCAGTTCCCCGGGACAGAGGAATGGCTACACCTTC. It codes for CASSSPGQRNGYTF. V is TRBV6-5 and J is TRBJ1-2, with 7 bases matching TRBD1. The J segment lost 6 bases and the V segment lost 4 bases, leaving 8 bases of the junction unmatched. Germline V CDR1 and CDR2: MNHEY, SVGAGI. The CDR3 length is 14 residues.